The present T cell receptor (beta chain) was sequenced within a study of blood T cell repertoires in COVID-19. On the study more broadly: COVID-19 samples collected from the United States, Italy and Spain covered acute and convalescent phases.

The V segment lost 5 bases and the J segment 0 bases; nucleotides outside the gene matches: 11. The germline V gene encodes CDR1 GTSNPN and CDR2 SVGIG (reference sequence). This CDR3 is built from 17 residues. Assay: immunoSEQ multiplex PCR; the TCRdb copy retains only in-frame clones and omits some. The top ten clones hold approximately 4.2% of a sample with about 120,000 clones, about four fifths of them seen once. Sequencing used peripheral blood. The rearrangement uses TRBV30 and TRBJ1-4; 8 positions agree with TRBD1. This clonotype originated in a woman aged 80 or over with acute or convalescent COVID-19. In DNA, the CDR3 is TGTGCCTGGGCCGAACAGGGGGTATCTGCAACTAATGAAAAACTGTTTTTT. It translates to CAWAEQGVSATNEKLFF.